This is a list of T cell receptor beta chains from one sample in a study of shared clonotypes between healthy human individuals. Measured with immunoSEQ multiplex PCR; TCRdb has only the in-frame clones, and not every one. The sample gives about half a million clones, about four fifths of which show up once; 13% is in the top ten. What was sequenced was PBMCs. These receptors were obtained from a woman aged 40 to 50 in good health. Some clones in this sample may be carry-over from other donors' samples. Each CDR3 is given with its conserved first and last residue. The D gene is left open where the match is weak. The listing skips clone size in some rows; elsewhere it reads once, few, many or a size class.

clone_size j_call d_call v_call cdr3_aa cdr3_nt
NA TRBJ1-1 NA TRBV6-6 CASSKIAGRGVEAFF TGTGCCAGCAGCAAAATTGCCGGACGAGGAGTTGAAGCTTTCTTT
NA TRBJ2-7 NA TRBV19 CASSIVVGVNNEQYF TGTGCCAGTAGTATAGTCGTGGGTGTTAACAACGAGCAGTACTTC
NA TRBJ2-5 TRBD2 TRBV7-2 CASSPQTGGTETQYF TGTGCCAGCAGCCCCCAGACGGGAGGGACGGAGACCCAGTACTTC
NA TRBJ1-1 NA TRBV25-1 CASSESHGSEAFF TGTGCCAGCAGTGAAAGTCATGGGTCTGAAGCTTTCTTT
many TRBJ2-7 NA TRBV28 CASRSAWAGTYYEQYF TGTGCCAGCAGGTCTGCGTGGGCAGGGACTTACTACGAGCAGTACTTC
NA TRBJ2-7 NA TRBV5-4 CASSWGRSEQYF TGTGCCAGCAGCTGGGGGAGGAGCGAGCAGTACTTC
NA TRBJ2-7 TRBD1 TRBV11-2 CASSSVSDRSYEQYF TGTGCCAGCAGCTCTGTTTCGGACAGGTCCTACGAGCAGTACTTC
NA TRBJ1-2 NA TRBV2 CASSVSDSNYGYTF TGTGCCAGCAGTGTGTCGGACAGTAACTATGGCTACACCTTC
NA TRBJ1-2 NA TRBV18 CASSPPGPLVDGYTF TGTGCCAGCTCACCACCGGGTCCCCTTGTCGATGGCTACACCTTC
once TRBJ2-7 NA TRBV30 CAWSVLRLVSSYEQYF TGTGCCTGGAGTGTACTTCGTTTAGTGAGCTCCTACGAGCAGTACTTC
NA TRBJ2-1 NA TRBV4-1 CASSQGTYNEQFF TGCGCCAGCAGCCAAGGGACCTACAATGAGCAGTTCTTC
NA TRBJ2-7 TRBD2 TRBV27 CASSQSGSYEQYF TGTGCCAGCAGTCAGAGCGGGAGCTACGAGCAGTACTTC
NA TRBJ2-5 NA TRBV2 CASSEARFSLETQYF TGTGCCAGCAGTGAAGCGCGGTTCAGTCTGGAGACCCAGTACTTC
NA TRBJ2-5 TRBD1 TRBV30 CACNRGRWQTQYF TGTGCCTGTAACAGGGGACGCTGGCAGACCCAGTACTTC
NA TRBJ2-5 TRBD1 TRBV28 CASSLGLAGTGTYQETQYF TGTGCCAGCAGTTTGGGGCTGGCCGGGACAGGGACGTACCAAGAGACCCAGTACTTC
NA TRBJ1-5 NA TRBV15 CATSRDKRGQGQPQHF TGTGCCACCAGCAGAGATAAGAGAGGGCAAGGTCAGCCCCAGCATTTT